This T cell receptor (beta chain) is from a study of blood T cell repertoires in COVID-19. During active infection, Seattle patients enrolled and were then monitored through disease. This table comes from immunoSEQ multiplex PCR, and its TCRdb copy is limited to in-frame clones, with some not included. In the table there are roughly 160,000 clones, roughly 89% of which are singletons. Sequenced: peripheral blood. The clonotype comes from a woman between 65 and 79 years old with COVID-19, enrolled during active disease.

CDR3 in amino acids: CASSGQGENQPQHF. In nucleotides, the CDR3 is TGTGCCAGTAGCGGACAGGGGGAAAATCAGCCCCAGCATTTT. The chain couples TRBV19 to TRBJ1-5, with 10 positions matching TRBD1. The CDR3 consists of 14 residues. Germline assignment: CDR1 LNHDA and CDR2 SQIVND (reference sequence). V trimming: 6 bases; J trimming: 4 bases; junction bases outside the gene matches: 3.